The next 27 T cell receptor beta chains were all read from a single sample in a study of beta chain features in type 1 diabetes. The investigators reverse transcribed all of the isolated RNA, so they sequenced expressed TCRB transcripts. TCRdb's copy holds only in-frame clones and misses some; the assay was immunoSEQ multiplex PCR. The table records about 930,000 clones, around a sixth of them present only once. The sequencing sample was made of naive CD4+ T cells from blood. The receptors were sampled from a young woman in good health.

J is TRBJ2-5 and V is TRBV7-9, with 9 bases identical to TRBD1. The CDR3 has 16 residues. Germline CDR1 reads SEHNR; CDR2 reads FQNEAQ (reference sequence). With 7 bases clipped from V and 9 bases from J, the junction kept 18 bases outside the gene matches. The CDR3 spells CASTLLGGQGMEAQYF. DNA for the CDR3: TGTGCCAGCACCCTACTAGGGGGACAGGGTATGGAGGCCCAGTACTTC.

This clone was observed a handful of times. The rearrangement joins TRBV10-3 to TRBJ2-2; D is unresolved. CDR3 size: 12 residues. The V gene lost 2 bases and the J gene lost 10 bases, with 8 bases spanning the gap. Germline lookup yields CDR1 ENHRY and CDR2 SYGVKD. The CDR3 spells CAISENTPELFF. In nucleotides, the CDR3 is TGTGCCATCAGTGAGAATACCCCGGAGCTGTTTTTT.

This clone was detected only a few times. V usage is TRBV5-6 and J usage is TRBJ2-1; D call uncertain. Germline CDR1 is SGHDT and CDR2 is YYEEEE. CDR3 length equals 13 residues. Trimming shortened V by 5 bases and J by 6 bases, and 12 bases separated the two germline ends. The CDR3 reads CASRGRFVNEQFF. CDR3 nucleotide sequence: TGTGCCAGCAGAGGCAGGTTTGTCAATGAGCAGTTCTTC.

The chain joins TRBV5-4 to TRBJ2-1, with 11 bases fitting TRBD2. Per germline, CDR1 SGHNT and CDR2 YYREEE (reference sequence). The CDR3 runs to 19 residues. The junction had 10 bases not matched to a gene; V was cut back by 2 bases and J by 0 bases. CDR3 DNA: TGTGCCAGCAGCTTACTAATCGGGACTAGCGGTCTCTCCTACAATGAGCAGTTCTTC. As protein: CASSLLIGTSGLSYNEQFF. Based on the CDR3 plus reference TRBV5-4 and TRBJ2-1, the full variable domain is ETGVTQSPTHLIKTRGQQVTLRCSSQSGHNTVSWYQQALGQGPQFIFQYYREEENGRGNFPPRFSGLQFPNYSSELNVNALELDDSALYLCASSLLIGTSGLSYNEQFFGPGTRLTVL.

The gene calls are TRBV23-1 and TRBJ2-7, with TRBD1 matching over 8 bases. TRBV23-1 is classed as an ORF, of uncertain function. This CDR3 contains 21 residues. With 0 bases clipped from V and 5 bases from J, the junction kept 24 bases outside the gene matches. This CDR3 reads CASSQSSVADRVLEGRNEQYF. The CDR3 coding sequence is TGCGCCAGCAGTCAATCGTCCGTCGCGGACAGGGTCCTTGAGGGTCGGAACGAGCAGTACTTC.

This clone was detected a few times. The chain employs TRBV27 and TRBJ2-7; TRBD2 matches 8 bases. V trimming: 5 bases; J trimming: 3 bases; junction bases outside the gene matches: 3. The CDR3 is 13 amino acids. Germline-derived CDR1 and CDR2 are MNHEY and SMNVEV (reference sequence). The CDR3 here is CASSHGGGYEQYF. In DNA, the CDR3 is TGTGCCAGCAGTCACGGGGGGGGCTACGAGCAGTACTTC.

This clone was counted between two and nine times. The CDR3 here is CATSRDSGKDTQYF. CDR3 DNA sequence: TGCGCCACCTCACGGGACTCAGGGAAAGATACGCAGTATTTT. The V and J genes are TRBV5-1 and TRBJ2-3; tentatively, D is TRBD2 (6 bases). With 9 bases removed from V and 5 bases from J, the gap between germline ends came to 19 bases. The germline gives CDR1 SGHRS, CDR2 YFSETQ. The CDR3 consists of 14 residues.

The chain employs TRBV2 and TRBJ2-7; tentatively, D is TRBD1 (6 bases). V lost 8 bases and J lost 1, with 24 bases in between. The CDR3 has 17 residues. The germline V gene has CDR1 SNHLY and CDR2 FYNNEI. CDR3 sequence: CASSEWPRPGDSYEQYF. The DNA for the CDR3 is TGTGCCAGCTCAGAATGGCCCCGACCAGGGGATTCCTACGAGCAGTACTTC. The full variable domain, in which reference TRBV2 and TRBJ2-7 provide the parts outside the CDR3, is EPEVTQTPSHQVTQMGQEVILRCVPISNHLYFYWYRQILGQKVEFLVSFYNNEISEKSEIFDDQFSVERPDGSNFTLKIRSTKLEDSAMYFCASSEWPRPGDSYEQYFGPGTRLTVT.

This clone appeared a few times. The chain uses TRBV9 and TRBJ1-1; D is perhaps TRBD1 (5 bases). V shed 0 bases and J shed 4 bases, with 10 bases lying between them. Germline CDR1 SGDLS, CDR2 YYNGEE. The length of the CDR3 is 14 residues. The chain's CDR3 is CASSVGVGGTEAFF. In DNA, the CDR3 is TGTGCCAGCAGCGTAGGAGTGGGGGGCACTGAAGCTTTCTTT.

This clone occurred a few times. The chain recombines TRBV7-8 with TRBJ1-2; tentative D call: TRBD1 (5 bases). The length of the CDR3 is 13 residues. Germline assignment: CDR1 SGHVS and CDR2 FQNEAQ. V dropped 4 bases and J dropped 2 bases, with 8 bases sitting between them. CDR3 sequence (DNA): TGTGCCAGCAGCTGGGACTGGAACTATGGCTACACCTTC. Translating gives CASSWDWNYGYTF.

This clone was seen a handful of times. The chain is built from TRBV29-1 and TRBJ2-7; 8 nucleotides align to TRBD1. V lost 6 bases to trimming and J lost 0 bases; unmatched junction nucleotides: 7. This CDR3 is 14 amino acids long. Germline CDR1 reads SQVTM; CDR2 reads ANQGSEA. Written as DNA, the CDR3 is TGCAGCGTGCGGACCGGGACAGGCTCCTACGAGCAGTACTTC. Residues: CSVRTGTGSYEQYF.

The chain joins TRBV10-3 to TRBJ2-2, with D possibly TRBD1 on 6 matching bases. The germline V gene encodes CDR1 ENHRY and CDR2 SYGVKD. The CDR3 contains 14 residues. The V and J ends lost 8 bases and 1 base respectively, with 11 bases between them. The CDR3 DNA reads TGTGCCATCCGGGACAACAAGAACACCGGGGAGCTGTTTTTT. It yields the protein CAIRDNKNTGELFF.

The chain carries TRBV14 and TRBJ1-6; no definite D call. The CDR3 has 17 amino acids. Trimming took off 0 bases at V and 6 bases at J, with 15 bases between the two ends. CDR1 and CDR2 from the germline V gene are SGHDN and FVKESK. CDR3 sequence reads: CASSQDRGTAVNSPLHF. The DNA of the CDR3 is TGTGCCAGCAGCCAAGATCGCGGTACAGCGGTTAATTCACCCCTCCACTTT.

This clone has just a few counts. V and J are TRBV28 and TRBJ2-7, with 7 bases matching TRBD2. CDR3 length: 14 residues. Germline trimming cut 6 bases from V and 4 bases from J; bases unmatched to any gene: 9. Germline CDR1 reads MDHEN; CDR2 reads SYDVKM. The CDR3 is CASSRGGSIYEQYF. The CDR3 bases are TGTGCCAGCAGCCGAGGCGGGAGCATTTACGAGCAGTACTTC.

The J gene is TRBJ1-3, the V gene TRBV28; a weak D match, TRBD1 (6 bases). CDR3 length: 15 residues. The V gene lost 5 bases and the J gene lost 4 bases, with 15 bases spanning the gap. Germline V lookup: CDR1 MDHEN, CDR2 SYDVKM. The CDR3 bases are TGTGCCAGCAGTACCCCGGGACACCGAGGAAACACCATATATTTT. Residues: CASSTPGHRGNTIYF.

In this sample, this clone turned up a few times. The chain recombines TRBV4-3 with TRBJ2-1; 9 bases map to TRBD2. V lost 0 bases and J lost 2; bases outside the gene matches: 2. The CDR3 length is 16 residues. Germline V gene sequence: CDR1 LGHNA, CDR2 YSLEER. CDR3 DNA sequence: TGCGCCAGCAGCCAAGAAGGCGGGAGGGCCTACAATGAGCAGTTCTTC. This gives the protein CASSQEGGRAYNEQFF.

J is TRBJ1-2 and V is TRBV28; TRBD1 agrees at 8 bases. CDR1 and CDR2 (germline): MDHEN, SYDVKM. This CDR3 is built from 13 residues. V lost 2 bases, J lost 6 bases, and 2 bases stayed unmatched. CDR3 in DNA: TGTGCCAGCAGTTTAGGGGGACAGGATGGCTACACCTTC. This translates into CASSLGGQDGYTF.

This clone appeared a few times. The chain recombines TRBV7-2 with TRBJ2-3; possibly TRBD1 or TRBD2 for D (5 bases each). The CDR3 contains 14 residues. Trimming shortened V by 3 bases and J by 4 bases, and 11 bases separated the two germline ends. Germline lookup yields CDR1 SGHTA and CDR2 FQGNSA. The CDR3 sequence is CASSLGPLADTQYF. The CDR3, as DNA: TGTGCCAGCAGCTTGGGACCGTTGGCAGATACGCAGTATTTT.

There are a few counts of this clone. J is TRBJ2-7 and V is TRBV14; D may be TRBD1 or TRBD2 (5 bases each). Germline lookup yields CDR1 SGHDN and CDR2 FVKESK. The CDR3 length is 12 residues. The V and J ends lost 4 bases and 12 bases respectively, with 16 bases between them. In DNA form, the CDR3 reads TGTGCCAGCAGCCCTTCGGGGCTAACACCGTACTTC. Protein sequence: CASSPSGLTPYF.

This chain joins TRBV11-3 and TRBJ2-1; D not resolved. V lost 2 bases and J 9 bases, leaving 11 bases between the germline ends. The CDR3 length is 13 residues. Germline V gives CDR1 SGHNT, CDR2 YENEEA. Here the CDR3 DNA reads TGTGCCAGCAGCTTACGTGGCCTTGGTGAGCAGTTCTTC. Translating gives CASSLRGLGEQFF.

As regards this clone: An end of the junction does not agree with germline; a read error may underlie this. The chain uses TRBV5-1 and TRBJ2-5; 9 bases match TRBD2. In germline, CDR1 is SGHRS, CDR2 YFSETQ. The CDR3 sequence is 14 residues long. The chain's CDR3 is CASSLEASGTTQYF. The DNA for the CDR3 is TGCGCCAGCAGTTTGGAGGCTAGCGGGACCACGCAGTACTTC.

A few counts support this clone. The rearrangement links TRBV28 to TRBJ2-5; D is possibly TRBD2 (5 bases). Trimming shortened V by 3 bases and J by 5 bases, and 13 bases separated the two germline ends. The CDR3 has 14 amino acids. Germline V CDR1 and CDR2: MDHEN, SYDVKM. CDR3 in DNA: TGTGCCAGCAGTTTCTCCGGAGGTTGGGAGACCCAGTACTTC. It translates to CASSFSGGWETQYF.

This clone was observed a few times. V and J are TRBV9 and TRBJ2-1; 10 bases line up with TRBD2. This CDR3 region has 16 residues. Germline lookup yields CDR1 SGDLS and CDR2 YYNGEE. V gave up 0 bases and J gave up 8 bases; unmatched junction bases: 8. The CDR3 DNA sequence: TGTGCCAGCAGCGTAGGCGTGAGCGGGAGGGTCGATGAGCAGTTCTTC. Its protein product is CASSVGVSGRVDEQFF.

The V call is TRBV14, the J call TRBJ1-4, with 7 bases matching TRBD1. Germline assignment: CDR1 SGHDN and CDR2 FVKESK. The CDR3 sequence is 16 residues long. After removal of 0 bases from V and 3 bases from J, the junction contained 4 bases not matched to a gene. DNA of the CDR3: TGTGCCAGCAGCCAAGATCGACAGGGACCTAATGAAAAACTGTTTTTT. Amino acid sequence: CASSQDRQGPNEKLFF.

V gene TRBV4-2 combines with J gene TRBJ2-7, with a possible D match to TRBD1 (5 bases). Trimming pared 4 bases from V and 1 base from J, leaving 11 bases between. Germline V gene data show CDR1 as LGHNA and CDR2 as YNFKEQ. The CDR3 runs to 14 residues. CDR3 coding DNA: TGTGCCAGCAGCCCCGGGCAGGGTTCCTACGAGCAGTACTTC. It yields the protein CASSPGQGSYEQYF.

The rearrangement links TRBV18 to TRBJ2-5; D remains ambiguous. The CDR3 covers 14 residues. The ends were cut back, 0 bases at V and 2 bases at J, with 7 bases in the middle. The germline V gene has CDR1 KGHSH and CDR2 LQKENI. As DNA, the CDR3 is TGTGCCAGCTCACCACCAGGCAAGCAAGAGACCCAGTACTTC. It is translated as CASSPPGKQETQYF.

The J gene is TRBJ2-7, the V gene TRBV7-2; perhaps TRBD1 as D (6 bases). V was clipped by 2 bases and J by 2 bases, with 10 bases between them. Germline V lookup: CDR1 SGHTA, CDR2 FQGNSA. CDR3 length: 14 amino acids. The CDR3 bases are TGTGCCAGCAGCTTAATGGGGGCCGCCTACGAGCAGTACTTC. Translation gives CASSLMGAAYEQYF.